This T cell receptor (beta chain) was recorded in a study of a mutant IDH1 vaccine in newly diagnosed glioma. The wider study: Most patients had received both radiotherapy and temozolomide, the prior options being radiotherapy, temozolomide, or both.

Assay used: immunoSEQ multiplex PCR; TCRdb lists only in-frame clones, some missing. The table lists roughly 50,000 clones, around 80% of them singletons, with over 6.5% in the top ten. Turning to this clone: Its antigen is not known.

Germline-derived CDR1 and CDR2 are SGHRS and YFSETQ. The CDR3 is 15 amino acids. V lost 1 base and J lost 3, with 10 bases in between. Sample time point: week 35, safety follow-up. It was 300 ug of mutant IDH1 20-mer peptide that made up each vaccine dose, given with topical imiquimod. The sample consisted of PBMCs, taken from a glioma patient whose treatment included an IDH1 peptide vaccine. This clonotype was obtained from a man aged 40-50 years with glioma. The chain has TRBV5-1 and TRBJ2-2; tentatively, D is TRBD2 (6 bases). CDR3 residues: CASSLRGLDTGELFF. The CDR3 DNA sequence: TGCGCCAGCAGCTTGAGGGGACTCGACACCGGGGAGCTGTTTTTT.